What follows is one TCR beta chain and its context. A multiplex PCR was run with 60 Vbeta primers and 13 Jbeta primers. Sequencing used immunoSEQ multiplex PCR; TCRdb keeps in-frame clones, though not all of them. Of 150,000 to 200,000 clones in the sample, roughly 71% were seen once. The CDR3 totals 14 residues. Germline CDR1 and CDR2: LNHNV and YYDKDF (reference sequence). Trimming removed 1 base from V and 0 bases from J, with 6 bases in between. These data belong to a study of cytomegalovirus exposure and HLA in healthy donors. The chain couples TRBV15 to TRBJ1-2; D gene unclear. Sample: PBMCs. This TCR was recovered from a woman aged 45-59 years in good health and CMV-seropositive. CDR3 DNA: TGTGCCACCAGCAGAGGCGGATCTAACTATGGCTACACCTTC. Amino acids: CATSRGGSNYGYTF.